The 10 T cell receptor beta chains given below trace back to one sample, sequenced in a study of T cell repertoires in cytomegalovirus infection. The antigens these receptors bind are not known. TCRdb re-called the reads with MiXCR, one entry per CDR3 protein. Of roughly 100,000 distinct CDR3 sequences listed, roughly 39% were seen once; the top ten hold roughly 74%. Sequenced material: CD8+ T cells from cultured PBMCs, taken from culture after CMV antigen stimulation. The receptors derive from a human donor in good health (CMV status not recorded). Some clones in this sample may be carry-over from other donors' samples.

In its sample, this clonotype was seen many times. V usage is TRBV12-3 or TRBV12-4 and J usage is TRBJ2-2; D unresolved. The CDR3 has 15 amino acids. Trimming cost V 6 bases and J 4 bases, with 15 bases left between them. The CDR3 protein is CASSRNPMSTGELFF. In DNA, the CDR3 is TGTGCCAGCAGCCGTAACCCGATGAGCACCGGGGAGCTGTTTTTT.

This clonotype was counted a few times. The J gene is TRBJ2-5, the V gene TRBV6-6, with a tentative D call TRBD2 (5 bases). The CDR3 spans 15 residues. Trimming took off 6 bases at V and 1 base at J, with 15 bases between the two ends. Germline CDR1 is MNHNY and CDR2 is SVGAGI (reference sequence). The CDR3 protein is CASRPRSGSQETQYF. Written as DNA, the CDR3 is TGTGCCAGCAGACCACGGTCGGGAAGCCAAGAGACCCAGTACTTC.

This clonotype occurred once. The rearrangement joins TRBV2 to TRBJ2-7, with 8 bases fitting TRBD2. V gave up 3 bases and J gave up 4 bases; unmatched junction bases: 5. Per germline, CDR1 SNHLY and CDR2 FYNNEI. The CDR3 length is 14 residues. Written as DNA, the CDR3 is TGTGCCAGCAGTGACGCGGGGACTAGTTACGAGCAGTACTTC. This translates into CASSDAGTSYEQYF.

The CDR3 region has the DNA TGTGCCAGCAGTGAGTCGGACAGGTTCGAAGCTAACTATGGCTACACCTTC. Protein: CASSESDRFEANYGYTF. The chain employs TRBV2 and TRBJ1-2; 7 nucleotides align to TRBD1. The CDR3 is 17 residues long. Germline values: CDR1 SNHLY, CDR2 FYNNEI. V lost 3 bases to trimming and J lost 0 bases; unmatched junction nucleotides: 10.

The rearrangement uses TRBV13 and TRBJ1-1; D not certain. V was clipped by 1 base and J by 0 bases, with 12 bases between them. The CDR3 length is 16 residues. Germline CDR1 PRHDT, CDR2 FYEKMQ (reference sequence). The CDR3 DNA is TGTGCCAGCAGCTTAGAACCCACAAACATGAACACTGAAGCTTTCTTT. Protein sequence: CASSLEPTNMNTEAFF.

The CDR3 spells CATGLAGGSYNEQFF. CDR3 DNA: TGTGCCACCGGATTAGCGGGGGGCTCCTACAATGAGCAGTTCTTC. The V gene is TRBV24-1, the J gene TRBJ2-1, with 10 bases that match TRBD2. J lost 0 bases, V lost 9 bases, and 4 bases had no gene match. The CDR3 runs to 15 residues. Germline-derived CDR1 and CDR2 are KGHDR and SFDVKD.

J is TRBJ2-1 and V is TRBV7-9, with 13 bases that match TRBD2. Germline-derived CDR1 and CDR2 are SEHNR and FQNEAQ (reference sequence). The CDR3 extends over 16 amino acids. Germline trimming cut 3 bases from V and 8 bases from J; bases unmatched to any gene: 7. The CDR3 region is CASSFTSGGAHDEQFF. CDR3 coding DNA: TGTGCCAGCAGCTTCACTAGCGGGGGGGCCCACGATGAGCAGTTCTTC.

J is TRBJ2-4 and V is TRBV5-3; 8 bases are a match to TRBD1. TRBV5-3 is noted as an ORF with a role that remains uncertain. The J segment lost 5 bases and the V segment lost 8 bases, leaving 9 bases of the junction unmatched. The CDR3 spans 14 residues. CDR3 sequence reads: CASSLQGAENIQYF. In DNA, the CDR3 is TGTGCCAGCAGCCTTCAGGGGGCTGAAAACATTCAGTACTTC.

V and J are TRBV4-2 and TRBJ2-5, with 9 nucleotides matching TRBD2. Germline CDR1 LGHNA, CDR2 YNFKEQ. V shed 1 base and J 0 bases; nucleotides not matched to a gene: 12. The CDR3 has 19 amino acids. This CDR3 is CASSQVEFEGLANQETQYF. CDR3 DNA sequence: TGTGCCAGCAGCCAAGTGGAATTTGAGGGACTAGCAAACCAAGAGACCCAGTACTTC.

V and J are TRBV27 and TRBJ2-3; 10 nucleotides match TRBD2. This CDR3 is 16 amino acids long. Germline V gene sequence: CDR1 MNHEY, CDR2 SMNVEV (reference sequence). V lost 6 bases, J lost 2 bases, and 8 bases stayed unmatched. The CDR3 DNA sequence: TGTGCCAGCAGCCTTACTAGCGGGACACCCACAGATACGCAGTATTTT. This codes for CASSLTSGTPTDTQYF.